This is a list of T cell receptor beta chains from one sample in a study of T cell changes during pregnancy in multiple sclerosis. Clones were read by immunoSEQ multiplex PCR, and TCRdb kept only the in-frame ones, dropping some. This sample yields approximately 90,000 clones, of which approximately 92% are seen a single time; about 2% belongs to the top ten. The source material was peripheral blood, sampled after pregnancy. The receptor source for this set is a female donor with multiple sclerosis, enrolled in a pregnancy study. Each CDR3 is given with its conserved first and last residue. A D gene is named only where the DNA matches it firmly. Not all rows give a size; the values are once, few, many and, for expanded clones, a class.

TRBV29-1	TRBJ2-7	-	-	CSVEFYYEQYF	TGCAGCGTTGAATTCTACTACGAGCAGTACTTC
TRBV4-2	TRBJ1-3	-	-	CASSVGTYSGNTIYF	TGTGCCAGCAGCGTCGGGACATATTCTGGAAACACCATATATTTT
TRBV6-6	TRBJ1-3	-	-	CASSFRGAGNTIYF	TGTGCCAGCAGCTTCCGGGGGGCCGGAAACACCATATATTTT
TRBV7-2	TRBJ1-5	-	TRBD1	CASSLRDRDGVRPQHF	TGTGCCAGCAGCCTCCGGGACAGGGATGGAGTGCGGCCCCAGCATTTT
TRBV29-1	TRBJ1-1	-	-	CSVESGYTEAFF	TGCAGCGTAGAATCAGGCTACACTGAAGCTTTCTTT
TRBV19	TRBJ2-3	-	TRBD2	CASSIDPPGRGAGDTQYF	TGTGCCAGTAGTATAGACCCTCCGGGGCGGGGGGCCGGAGATACGCAGTATTTT
TRBV7-2	TRBJ1-5	-	-	CASSGGGAGNQPQHF	TGTGCCAGCAGTGGCGGGGGGGCTGGCAATCAGCCCCAGCATTTT
TRBV19	TRBJ2-7	-	TRBD1	CASSILGTGGSYEQYF	TGTGCCAGTAGTATACTCGGGACAGGGGGCAGTTACGAGCAGTACTTC
TRBV7-9	TRBJ1-1	-	-	CASRTTGNTEAFF	TGTGCCAGCAGAACGACAGGGAACACTGAAGCTTTCTTT
TRBV4-3	TRBJ1-3	once	TRBD1	CASSQVQGARNTIYF	TGCGCCAGCAGCCAGGTACAGGGGGCAAGAAACACCATATATTTT
TRBV5-1	TRBJ1-3	-	-	CASSLGGKENTIYF	TGCGCCAGCAGCTTGGGCGGGAAAGAAAACACCATATATTTT
TRBV5-8	TRBJ1-1	few	TRBD1	CASSLTTGANTEAFF	TGTGCCAGCAGCCTTACGACAGGGGCGAACACTGAAGCTTTCTTT
TRBV9	TRBJ1-1	-	-	CASSVDGRGDTEAFF	TGTGCCAGCAGCGTAGATGGCAGGGGAGACACTGAAGCTTTCTTT
TRBV2	TRBJ1-6	-	TRBD1	CASRQRTGDNSPLHF	TGTGCCAGCAGGCAGAGGACAGGTGATAATTCACCCCTCCACTTT
TRBV19	TRBJ1-5	-	-	CASRGRDKSGNQPQHF	TGTGCCAGTAGGGGAAGGGACAAATCCGGCAATCAGCCCCAGCATTTT
TRBV4-3	TRBJ1-4	-	-	CASSQDTATNEKLFF	TGCGCCAGCAGCCAAGACACAGCAACTAATGAAAAACTGTTTTTT
TRBV6-9	TRBJ2-1	-	TRBD2	CASSSGTSGRNEQFF	TGTGCCAGCAGTTCCGGGACTAGCGGGAGGAATGAGCAGTTCTTC
TRBV9	TRBJ1-6	-	-	CASSSEGGSPLHF	TGTGCCAGCAGCTCCGAAGGGGGTTCACCCCTCCACTTT
TRBV6-5	TRBJ1-6	-	-	CASSYEAGLHSPLHF	TGTGCCAGCAGTTACGAGGCAGGGTTACACTCACCCCTCCACTTT
TRBV5-1	TRBJ2-4	-	-	CASSVDLNAKNIQYF	TGCGCCAGCAGCGTGGACCTAAACGCCAAAAACATTCAGTACTTC
TRBV7-9	TRBJ2-5	-	-	CAQGTWETQYF	TGTGCCCAGGGGACATGGGAGACCCAGTACTTC
TRBV12-1	TRBJ2-3	-	-	CASITSFRQGGDTQYF	TGTGCCAGCATCACAAGTTTCCGACAGGGTGGAGATACGCAGTATTTT
TRBV11-1	TRBJ1-4	-	TRBD1	CASSNTGAGEKLFF	TGTGCCAGCAGCAATACAGGGGCGGGCGAAAAACTGTTTTTT
TRBV6-1	TRBJ1-1	-	TRBD1	CASRTGGSNTEAFF	TGTGCCAGCAGAACAGGGGGATCAAACACTGAAGCTTTCTTT
TRBV18	TRBJ2-3	-	-	CASSPEQTTDTQYF	TGTGCCAGCTCACCGGAACAGACCACAGATACGCAGTATTTT
TRBV6-5	TRBJ1-6	-	-	CASSSRPGESPLHF	TGTGCCAGCAGTAGTAGGCCAGGGGAATCACCCCTCCACTTT
TRBV2	TRBJ2-5	-	TRBD1	CASSDRHTGGSETQYF	TGTGCCAGCAGTGACAGACACACAGGGGGTTCAGAGACCCAGTACTTC